This T cell receptor (beta chain) stems from a study of T cells in Graves' hyperthyroidism and ophthalmopathy. Study results and caveats: Blood also showed most of the thyroid clonotypes that were expanded above 0.001.

The blood sample was taken at first hyperthyroidism diagnosis, before any ophthalmopathy symptoms. Fresh peripheral blood, about 9.3 ml, yielded the PBMCs. V lost 3 bases, J lost 7 bases, and 8 bases stayed unmatched. The CDR3 is made up of 15 amino acids. Germline CDR1 MNHEY, CDR2 SMNVEV (reference sequence). TCR beta CDR3 regions were amplified from RNA transcripts. TCR CDR3 underwent first-round RT-PCR with the HTBI primer set. Each CDR3 protein is one row after TCRdb ran MiXCR on the multiplex PCR reads. The table lists around 700,000 distinct CDR3 sequences, about 17% of them singletons. This clonotype was detected ten times or more. Its antigen is not identified.

The sequence came from a woman in her forties or fifties with Graves' hyperthyroidism that later progressed to Graves' ophthalmopathy. Sequenced material: blood. This chain links TRBV27 with TRBJ1-2, with 10 positions matching TRBD1. Here the CDR3 reads CASSLGTGVGSGYTF. The CDR3 nucleotides are TGTGCCAGCAGTTTGGGGACAGGGGTCGGCAGTGGCTACACCTTC.